This TCR beta chain is drawn from a study of T cell repertoires in cytomegalovirus infection. Study-wide background: It was the public TCR beta signatures that indicated both CMV infection and matching HLA type. General observations from the study: Carriers of CMV and the relevant HLA type were discriminated by public TCR beta frequency. Clonotypes of TCR beta that were HLA-C-restricted and CMV-specific dominated the ex vivo response.

Germline values: CDR1 SGHTA, CDR2 FQGNSA. V lost 0 bases and J lost 4, with 8 bases in between. The length of the CDR3 is 14 residues. TCRdb fed the reads into MiXCR, producing one record per CDR3 protein. The data show some 400,000 distinct CDR3 sequences, over 15% seen once. This clonotype showed up many times. Its antigen is not identified. V usage is TRBV7-2 and J usage is TRBJ2-3; no reliable D call. The source material was PBMCs. This sequence was found in a human donor in good health (CMV status not recorded). Some clones in this sample may be carry-over from other donors' samples. CDR3 sequence reads: CASSLAIGADTQYF. CDR3 DNA: TGTGCCAGCAGCTTAGCTATTGGTGCAGATACGCAGTATTTT.